Listed below are T cell receptor beta chains from one sample, sequenced in a study of T cells in Graves' hyperthyroidism and ophthalmopathy. One entry per CDR3 protein, called by TCRdb with MiXCR from the multiplex PCR reads. The sample yields 200,000 to 300,000 distinct CDR3 sequences, about a sixth seen once. Sequencing used blood. The receptors originated from a woman younger than 35 with Graves' ophthalmopathy. Both conserved end residues are part of each CDR3. Each record gives: V gene, clone size, D gene, J gene, CDR3 protein, CDR3 DNA. D genes are given only for firm matches. Expanded clones get a size class; other rows say once, few or many, or leave the size out.

TRBV6-1,many,TRBD2,TRBJ2-2,CASSGAGRAGELFF,TGTGCCAGCAGTGGGGCAGGGAGGGCCGGGGAGCTGTTTTTT
TRBV6-5,-,TRBD2,TRBJ2-5,CASSYFAGSGRDLPRETQYF,TGTGCCAGCAGTTACTTCGCGGGGAGCGGGAGGGACCTCCCTCGGGAGACCCAGTACTTC
TRBV12-5,many,-,TRBJ1-1,CASGHGQKNTEAFF,TGTGCTAGTGGTCATGGACAGAAGAACACTGAAGCTTTCTTT
TRBV12-3/TRBV12-4,many,-,TRBJ1-2,CASTSNNFPYGYTF,TGTGCCAGCACCTCCAACAATTTCCCCTATGGCTACACCTTC
TRBV28,-,TRBD1,TRBJ1-2,CASSPRTGAPYGYTF,TGTGCCAGCAGTCCGAGGACAGGGGCACCCTATGGCTACACCTTC
TRBV2,many,-,TRBJ2-1,CASSEFERLYNEQFF,TGTGCCAGCAGTGAATTTGAGCGGCTTTACAATGAGCAGTTCTTC
TRBV27,many,TRBD2,TRBJ2-3,CASSLWTSGGQRDTQYF,TGTGCCAGCAGCCTTTGGACTAGCGGGGGTCAAAGGGATACGCAGTATTTT
TRBV5-6,many,-,TRBJ1-1,CASSIGELNTEAFF,TGTGCCAGCAGCATAGGGGAATTGAACACTGAAGCTTTCTTT
TRBV19,few,-,TRBJ2-1,CAISGSSYNEQFF,TGTGCCATTAGCGGAAGCTCCTACAATGAGCAGTTCTTC
TRBV5-5,many,-,TRBJ1-1,CASSAAGVTEAFF,TGTGCCAGCAGCGCTGCTGGGGTCACTGAAGCTTTCTTT
TRBV6-5,few,-,TRBJ1-6,CASSYSAPGTLSSYNSPLHF,TGTGCCAGCAGTTACTCGGCCCCCGGGACACTTAGCTCCTATAATTCACCCCTCCACTTT
TRBV2,-,-,TRBJ1-4,CASSEEREKLFF,TGTGCCAGCAGTGAGGAGAGGGAAAAACTGTTTTTT
TRBV27,many,TRBD1,TRBJ1-6,CASSVGGARNSPLHF,TGTGCCAGCAGTGTAGGGGGCGCGAGAAATTCACCCCTCCACTTT
TRBV5-5,many,-,TRBJ2-7,CASRYQEYFGSYEQYF,TGTGCCAGCAGATATCAGGAGTACTTCGGCTCCTACGAGCAGTACTTC
TRBV7-2,-,TRBD2,TRBJ2-1,CASSLTSGREQFF,TGTGCCAGCAGCCTCACTAGCGGGCGTGAGCAGTTCTTC